This TCR beta chain comes out of a study of shared clonotypes between healthy human individuals. Study-wide findings and caveats: Sorted-subset samples were not fully sequenced, rarefaction indicated.

Regarding this clone: What it binds is not known.

The V end was cut by 8 bases, the J end by 7 bases, with 12 bases between. The CDR3 consists of 12 residues. Germline values: CDR1 MDHEN, CDR2 SYDVKM. Repertoires were generated with immunoSEQ multiplex PCR, while TCRdb's copy carries only in-frame clones and drops some. The sample yields 2,500,000 or so clones, 85% to 95% seen once. The chain links TRBV28 to TRBJ1-3; the D gene is possibly TRBD1 (5 bases). Sequenced: naive CD4+ T cells from PBMCs. Indicated subset: CD45RA+ positively selected. The receptor's source is a man aged 18 to 35 in good health. Some clones in this sample may be carry-over from other donors' samples. The CDR3 nucleotides are TGTGCCAGCCGATCCCAGGGTAACACCATATATTTT. As protein: CASRSQGNTIYF.